This entry is about one T cell receptor (beta chain). The target antigen is unknown. These data belong to a study of brain T cells in children with intractable seizures. Study findings and constraints: Patients' HCMV serostatus was unknown; virus specificity rests on CDR3 similarity alone. Absence of clones before surgery may stem from lower sequencing depth.

Assay: immunoSEQ multiplex PCR; the TCRdb copy retains only in-frame clones and omits some. The sample gives about 320,000 clones, 93% of which show up once; around 6% is in the top ten. Germline CDR1 SEHNR, CDR2 FQNEAQ (reference sequence). After removal of 6 bases from V and 13 bases from J, the junction contained 2 bases not matched to a gene. This CDR3 has 10 residues. Documented time point: blood from clinic visit 5 months post-surgery; TSC patient then seizure free. The sequenced cases were selected for having the highest brain T cell transcript signatures. The gene calls are TRBV7-9 and TRBJ2-3; 9 nucleotides line up with TRBD1. This clonotype was obtained from a boy under two years old with tuberous sclerosis and intractable seizures. This sample comprised peripheral blood, obtained 4 to 5 months after surgery. The CDR3 nucleotides read TGTGCCAGCAGTGACAGGGGGGAGTATTTT. Amino acid sequence: CASSDRGEYF.